These 12 T cell receptor beta chains share one sample of origin, sequenced in a study of shared clonotypes between healthy human individuals. TCRdb keeps only in-frame clones here, not all; method: immunoSEQ multiplex PCR. The sample includes some 790,000 clones, over 55% of them seen just once. The specimen sequenced was memory CD4+ T cells sorted from blood. Noted subset: CD45RA-negative fraction. The receptors stem from a woman aged 30 to 39 in good health.

This rearrangement joins TRBV6-7 to TRBJ2-3; 8 bases are a match to TRBD1. TRBV6-7 is marked as an open reading frame, function uncertain. J lost 5 bases, V lost 6 bases, and 7 bases had no gene match. The CDR3 is 14 residues long. The CDR3 here is CASSPTGEKDTQYF. CDR3 nucleotide sequence: TGTGCCAGCAGCCCGACAGGGGAAAAAGATACGCAGTATTTT.

The gene calls are TRBV5-1 and TRBJ2-1; 7 bases agree with TRBD1. CDR1 and CDR2 (germline): SGHRS, YFSETQ. V shed 4 bases, J shed 0 bases, and the junction held 4 bases outside the gene matches. This CDR3 has 15 amino acids. In nucleotides, the CDR3 is TGCGCCAGCAGCAAGGACAGGATCTCCTACAATGAGCAGTTCTTC. It encodes CASSKDRISYNEQFF.

V gene TRBV6-5 combines with J gene TRBJ2-3; either TRBD1 or TRBD2 may supply D (6 bases each). The V end lost 7 bases, the J end lost 1 base, and 12 bases lay between the germline ends. CDR3 length: 14 residues. The germline V gene encodes CDR1 MNHEY and CDR2 SVGAGI. The CDR3 region has the DNA TGTGCCAGCAACGGGGGCTTGGGCACAGATACGCAGTATTTT. Translation gives CASNGGLGTDTQYF.

This chain connects TRBV11-2 to TRBJ1-3; D might be TRBD1 (5 bases). Germline V gene lookup returns CDR1 SGHAT and CDR2 FQNNGV. CDR3 length: 13 amino acids. Trimming stripped 2 bases from V and 4 bases from J, with 6 bases between. As DNA, the CDR3 is TGTGCCAGCAGCTTATGGGGGGGAAACACCATATATTTT. It codes for CASSLWGGNTIYF.

The rearrangement uses TRBV11-1 and TRBJ2-2; unclear D gene. Germline CDR1 SGHAT, CDR2 FQDESV (reference sequence). The CDR3 runs to 13 residues. Between the trimmed V and J ends, which lost 8 bases and 2 bases, there was a span of 9 bases. CDR3 nucleotide sequence: TGTGCCAGCGACTCGCCTAACACCGGGGAGCTGTTTTTT. It yields the protein CASDSPNTGELFF.

Turning to this clone: The sample holds other DNA sequences that translate to the same CDR3. The chain combines TRBV28 with TRBJ1-2; D remains unclear. V was trimmed by 3 bases and J by 3 bases, leaving 5 bases between them. The CDR3 loop spans 12 amino acids. Germline CDR1 MDHEN, CDR2 SYDVKM. The CDR3 is CASSLVYYGYTF. The CDR3 DNA is TGTGCCAGCAGTTTGGTCTACTATGGCTACACCTTC.

This sequence joins TRBV11-2 and TRBJ1-1, with unresolved D. The V end lost 2 bases, the J end lost 1 base, and 11 bases lay between the germline ends. The V gene's germline CDR1 is SGHAT and CDR2 FQNNGV. This CDR3 is built from 15 residues. In DNA, the CDR3 is TGTGCCAGCAGCTTAATCGACTCCTCGAACACTGAAGCTTTCTTT. This sequence encodes CASSLIDSSNTEAFF.

The chain combines TRBV2 with TRBJ2-7, with 10 bases matching TRBD1. V was pared by 11 bases and J by 5 bases, with 6 bases of the junction left unmatched. The CDR3 covers 12 residues. Per germline, CDR1 SNHLY and CDR2 FYNNEI. The CDR3 protein is CAAGDRGNEQYF. CDR3 coding DNA: TGTGCCGCTGGGGACAGGGGTAACGAGCAGTACTTC.

Concerning this clone: A clone one base away is much larger, so this may be a read error. The rearrangement uses TRBV7-9 and TRBJ1-3, with a tentative D call TRBD1 (6 bases). Germline V gene data show CDR1 as SEHNR and CDR2 as FQNEAQ (reference sequence). CDR3 length: 14 residues. With 5 bases removed from V and 1 base from J, the gap between germline ends came to 9 bases. DNA for the CDR3: TGTGCCAGCAGCCCCACAGGGTCTGGAAACACCATATATTTT. The encoded protein is CASSPTGSGNTIYF. Based on the CDR3 plus reference TRBV7-9 and TRBJ1-3, the full variable domain is DTGVSQNPRHKITKRGQNVTFRCDPISEHNRLYWYRQTLGQGPEFLTYFQNEAQLEKSRLLSDRFSAERPKGSFSTLEIQRTEQGDSAMYLCASSPTGSGNTIYFGEGSWLTVV.

The chain uses TRBV7-3 and TRBJ2-3; D gene unclear. Germline assignment: CDR1 SGHTA and CDR2 FQGTGA. The CDR3 totals 16 residues. V was cut by 4 bases and J by 1 base, with 15 bases left in between. In DNA, the CDR3 is TGTGCCAGCAGCTCAGGCGGTCTTGGGGGCACAGATACGCAGTATTTT. Translating it yields CASSSGGLGGTDTQYF. Full variable domain (remainder filled in from reference TRBV7-3 and TRBJ2-3): GAGVSQTPSNKVTEKGKYVELRCDPISGHTALYWYRQSLGQGPEFLIYFQGTGAADDSGLPNDRFFAVRPEGSVSTLKIQRTERGDSAVYLCASSSGGLGGTDTQYFGPGTRLTVL.

This clone was seen only a few times. The chain links TRBV28 to TRBJ2-5, with D possibly being TRBD2 (6 bases). Germline values: CDR1 MDHEN, CDR2 SYDVKM. This CDR3 contains 13 residues. Trimming took 7 bases from V and 3 from J, leaving 12 bases between them. The CDR3 nucleotides are TGTGCCAGCAAGGAGGGTCTTAAAGAGACCCAGTACTTC. Its protein product is CASKEGLKETQYF. The entire variable domain, with the rest obtained from reference TRBV28 and TRBJ2-5, is as follows: DVKVTQSSRYLVKRTGEKVFLECVQDMDHENMFWYRQDPGLGLRLIYFSYDVKMKEKGDIPEGYSVSREKKERFSLILESASTNQTSMYLCASKEGLKETQYFGPGTRLLVL.

This clone was detected once. V usage is TRBV6-4 and J usage is TRBJ1-2; no firm D call. This CDR3 comprises 15 residues. Germline assignment: CDR1 MRHNA and CDR2 SNTAGT. V gave up 3 bases and J gave up 4 bases, with 15 bases separating them. CDR3: CASSETIGGIYGYTF. Here the CDR3 DNA reads TGTGCCAGCAGTGAAACTATTGGAGGGATCTATGGCTACACCTTC.